This TCR beta chain was obtained from a study of human T cells and chemical hapten exposure. Regarding the study as a whole: PT1 expanded TCR numbers tracked positively with patch test score.

This CDR3 is built from 16 residues. V gave up 4 bases and J gave up 3 bases, with 17 bases separating them. The library gave individual cDNA molecules unique molecular identifiers. Each CDR3 protein is one row after TCRdb ran MiXCR on the RACE reads. The table lists more than 250,000 distinct CDR3 sequences, roughly 8% of them singletons, with approximately 1.2% in the top ten. Only a few counts were recorded for this clonotype. The target antigen is unknown. As for time point: pre-sensitization, week 0. Treatment in this sample: therapeutic diphenylcyclopropenone sensitization with weekly scalp DPC. This specimen consisted of whole blood, obtained in connection with sensitization to the hapten diphenylcyclopropenone (DPC). The chain is built from TRBV12-3 or TRBV12-4 and TRBJ2-3; D might be TRBD1 (6 bases). The receptor comes from a man aged 18 to 35 with alopecia areata. Some clones in this sample may be carry-over from other donors' samples. CDR3 residues: CASSSAKQGFTDTQYF. The CDR3 nucleotides read TGTGCCAGCAGTTCCGCCAAACAGGGTTTTACAGATACGCAGTATTTT.